The clone carrying this T cell receptor beta chain came up many times. Its specificity is not known. Trimming took off 5 bases at V and 4 bases at J, with 11 bases between the two ends. Germline-derived CDR1 and CDR2 are SGHAT and FQNNGV. This CDR3 has 14 residues. These data are taken from a study of T-cell reconstitution after alpha-beta-depleted transplantation in children. Overall study results and limits: T-cell counts and diversity at one year following transplant were attributed mainly to newly produced T cells.

Unique molecular identifiers were used to barcode this TCRbeta library. TCRdb processed the PCR reads anew with MiXCR; each CDR3 protein has one entry. The data contain 600,000 or so distinct CDR3 sequences, roughly 23% of them singletons. The receptor was isolated from a boy in the first two years of life who had a stem cell transplant for acute myeloid leukemia, so the T cells may come from the graft donor. The sequences come from PBMCs, mostly from graft donor cells, collected 360 days after TCRalphabeta/CD19-depleted stem cell transplant. The chain combines TRBV11-2 with TRBJ1-4, with D perhaps matching TRBD1 (6 bases). DNA of the CDR3: TGTGCCAGCAGCATGGACAGATATAATGAAAAACTGTTTTTT. Translating gives CASSMDRYNEKLFF.